This T cell receptor (beta chain) is from a study of naive and memory T cell subsets. Four subsets defined by CD45RA and CD27 were sorted after CD3, CD4, CD8 and live/dead staining. Findings and limits, study-wide: TCR abundance followed a power law differing between naive and memory subsets.

Two oligonucleotides, mixed equimolar, formed the beta constant-region primer covering TRBC1 and TRBC2. Ligated cDNA was amplified by four rounds of PCR with nested alpha and beta constant-region primers and SP2. Via MiXCR, TCRdb re-called the UMI-ligation and nested PCR reads, giving one row per CDR3 protein. The table has about 10,000 distinct CDR3 sequences, 5.5% to 7% seen once. The CDR3 runs 14 residues. The germline V and J ends were trimmed by 0 bases and 4 bases, with 10 bases remaining between them. Germline CDR1 DFQATT, CDR2 SNEGSKA (reference sequence). This clonotype is categorized as medium-sized (0.01 to 0.1%). Antigen specificity is unknown.

The clonotype was recovered from a human donor in good health. The chain recombines TRBV20-1 with TRBJ1-3; no reliable D call. Source material: CD4+ TEMRA cells from blood. Subset given: effector memory re-expressing CD45RA, CD45RA+ CD27-. The CDR3 DNA sequence: TGCAGTGCTAGAGATCCGGGGTTAGGAAACACCATATATTTT. It encodes CSARDPGLGNTIYF.